This T cell receptor beta chain derives from a study of T cell repertoires in cytomegalovirus infection. MiXCR, run by TCRdb on the reads, gives a single entry per CDR3 protein. The table records hundreds of thousands of distinct CDR3 sequences, roughly 12% of them present only once. V lost 9 bases and J lost 0, with 9 bases in between. This CDR3 has 12 amino acids. CDR1 is MDHEN and CDR2 is SYDVKM in the germline V gene. The source is a human donor in good health (CMV status not recorded). Some clones in this sample may be carry-over from other donors' samples. Sequencing was carried out using PBMCs. This chain connects TRBV28 to TRBJ2-7, with D unresolved. The CDR3, as DNA: TGTGCCAGTAACGACAACTCCTACGAGCAGTACTTC. It encodes CASNDNSYEQYF.